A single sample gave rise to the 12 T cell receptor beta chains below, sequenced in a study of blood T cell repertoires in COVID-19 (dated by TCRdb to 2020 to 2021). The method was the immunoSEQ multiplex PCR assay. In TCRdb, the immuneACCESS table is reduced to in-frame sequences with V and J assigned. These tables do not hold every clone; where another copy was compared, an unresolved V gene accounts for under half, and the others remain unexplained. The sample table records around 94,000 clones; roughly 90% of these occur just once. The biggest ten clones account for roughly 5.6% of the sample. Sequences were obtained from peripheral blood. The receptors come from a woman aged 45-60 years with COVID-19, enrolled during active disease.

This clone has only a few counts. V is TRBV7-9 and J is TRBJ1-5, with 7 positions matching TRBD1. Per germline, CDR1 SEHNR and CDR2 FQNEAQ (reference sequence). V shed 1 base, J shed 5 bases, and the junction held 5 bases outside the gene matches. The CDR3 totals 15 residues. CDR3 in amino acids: CASSLGQGMDQPQHF. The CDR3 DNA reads TGTGCCAGCAGCTTAGGACAGGGAATGGATCAGCCCCAGCATTTT.

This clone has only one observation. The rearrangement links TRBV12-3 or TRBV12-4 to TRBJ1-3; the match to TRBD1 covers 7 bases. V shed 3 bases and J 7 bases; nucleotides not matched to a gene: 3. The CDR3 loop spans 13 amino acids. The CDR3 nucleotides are TGTGCCAGCAGTTTCACAGGGGTGAACACCATATATTTT. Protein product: CASSFTGVNTIYF.

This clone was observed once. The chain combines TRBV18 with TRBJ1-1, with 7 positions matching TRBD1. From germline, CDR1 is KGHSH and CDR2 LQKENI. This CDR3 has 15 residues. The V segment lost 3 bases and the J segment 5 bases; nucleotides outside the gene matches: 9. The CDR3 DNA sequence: TGTGCCAGCTCACCGGGGGACAGCCATTTAACTGAAGCTTTCTTT. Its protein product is CASSPGDSHLTEAFF.

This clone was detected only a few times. For the CDR3, the DNA is TGTGCCAGCAGCCCACAGGGTGTCTACGAGCAGTACTTC. Translating gives CASSPQGVYEQYF. This rearrangement joins TRBV5-4 to TRBJ2-7, with D perhaps matching TRBD1 (6 bases). Deletions cut 4 bases from V and 3 bases from J, with 11 bases between. CDR1 SGHNT and CDR2 YYREEE come from the germline V gene (reference sequence). The CDR3 covers 13 residues.

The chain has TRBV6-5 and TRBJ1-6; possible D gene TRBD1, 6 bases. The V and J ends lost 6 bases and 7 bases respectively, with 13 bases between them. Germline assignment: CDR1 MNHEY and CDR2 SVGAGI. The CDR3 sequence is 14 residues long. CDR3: CASRLPGQNSPLHF. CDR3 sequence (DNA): TGTGCCAGCAGGCTACCGGGACAAAATTCACCCCTCCACTTT.

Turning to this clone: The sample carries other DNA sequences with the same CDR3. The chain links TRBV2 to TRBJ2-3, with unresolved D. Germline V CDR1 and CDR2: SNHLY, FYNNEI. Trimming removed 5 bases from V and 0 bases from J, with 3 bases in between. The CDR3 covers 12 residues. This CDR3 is CASSSSTDTQYF. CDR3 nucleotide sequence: TGTGCCAGCAGTTCTAGCACAGATACGCAGTATTTT.

The DNA for the CDR3 is TGTGCCAGCAGTGGCATAGCGAGGGCGAACACTGAAGCTTTCTTT. It yields the protein CASSGIARANTEAFF. The rearrangement links TRBV28 to TRBJ1-1; no clear D gene. The CDR3 spans 15 residues. V lost 5 bases and J lost 1, with 14 bases in between. CDR1 is MDHEN and CDR2 is SYDVKM in the germline V gene.

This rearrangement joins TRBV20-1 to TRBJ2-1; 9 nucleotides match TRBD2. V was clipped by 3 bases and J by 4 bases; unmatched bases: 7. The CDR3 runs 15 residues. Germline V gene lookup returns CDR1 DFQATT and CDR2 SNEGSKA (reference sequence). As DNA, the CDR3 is TGCAGTGCTAGTGACGCGGGGGGGCCATACAATGAGCAGTTCTTC. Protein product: CSASDAGGPYNEQFF.

Here the CDR3 DNA reads TGTGCCAGCAGCCCCGACTCGGGAGGCACAGATACGCAGTATTTT. Protein sequence: CASSPDSGGTDTQYF. The V and J genes are TRBV7-3 and TRBJ2-3, with D possibly matching TRBD2 (6 bases). Trimming stripped 5 bases from V and 1 base from J, with 13 bases between. CDR1 and CDR2 from the germline V gene are SGHTA and FQGTGA. The CDR3 sequence is 15 residues long.

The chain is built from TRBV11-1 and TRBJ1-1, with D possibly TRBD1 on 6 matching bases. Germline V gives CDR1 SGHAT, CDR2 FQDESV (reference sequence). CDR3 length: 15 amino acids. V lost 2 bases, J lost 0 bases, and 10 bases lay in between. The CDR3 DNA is TGTGCCAGCAGCTTACATCGGGACATGAACACTGAAGCTTTCTTT. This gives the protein CASSLHRDMNTEAFF.

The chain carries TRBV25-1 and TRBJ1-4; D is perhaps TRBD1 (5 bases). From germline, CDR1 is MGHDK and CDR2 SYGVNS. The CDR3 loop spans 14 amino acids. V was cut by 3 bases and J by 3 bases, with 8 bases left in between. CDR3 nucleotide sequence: TGTGCCAGCAGTGAGTGGGGGGCTAATGAAAAACTGTTTTTT. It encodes CASSEWGANEKLFF.

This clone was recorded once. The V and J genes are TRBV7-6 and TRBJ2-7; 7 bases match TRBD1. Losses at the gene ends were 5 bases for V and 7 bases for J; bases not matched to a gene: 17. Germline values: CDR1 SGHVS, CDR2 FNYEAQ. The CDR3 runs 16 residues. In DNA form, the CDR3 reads TGTGCCAGCAGCCCCCTCGAACAGGGGCCCTACGTGGAGCAGTACTTC. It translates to CASSPLEQGPYVEQYF.